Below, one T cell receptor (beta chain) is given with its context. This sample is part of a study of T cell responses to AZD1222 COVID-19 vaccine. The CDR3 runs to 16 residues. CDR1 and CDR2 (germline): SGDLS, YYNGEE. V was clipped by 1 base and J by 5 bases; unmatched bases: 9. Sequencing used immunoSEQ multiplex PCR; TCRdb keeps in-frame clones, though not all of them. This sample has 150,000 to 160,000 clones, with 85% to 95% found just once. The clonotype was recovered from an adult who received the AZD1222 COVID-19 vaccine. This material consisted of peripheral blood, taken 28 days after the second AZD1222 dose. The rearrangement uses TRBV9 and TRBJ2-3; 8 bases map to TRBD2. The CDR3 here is CASSVIAGPAGDTQYF. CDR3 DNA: TGTGCCAGCAGCGTAATAGCGGGGCCGGCAGGAGATACGCAGTATTTT.